This T cell receptor beta chain was documented in a study of CD8+CD57+ T cells in acquired aplastic anemia. Study information: Isolated CD4+ and CD8+ cells, once sorted, yielded DNA averaging around 3 ug.

Genomic DNA, the template, was used for profiling of the TCR beta VDJ and CDR3. TCRdb reanalysed the reads using MiXCR and keeps one entry per CDR3 protein. The sample includes around 500,000 distinct CDR3 sequences, roughly a third of them seen just once. Germline V gene data show CDR1 as ENHRY and CDR2 as SYGVKD. This CDR3 has 14 residues. Trimming removed 3 bases at V and 2 bases at J, with 8 bases between. Only patients with CD8+CD57+ cell expansion on flow cytometry were chosen for sequencing. This clonotype has a count of ten or more. Sequencing input: sorted CD4+, CD8+, or CD8+CD57+ T cells (not recorded which) from PBMCs. The V gene is TRBV10-3, the J gene TRBJ2-1; D assignment may be TRBD1 or TRBD2 (5 bases each). The receptor's source is a human donor with aplastic anemia. The CDR3 loop reads CAISERDPYNEQFF. CDR3 nucleotides: TGTGCCATCAGTGAACGGGACCCCTACAATGAGCAGTTCTTC.